A single sample gave rise to the 7 T cell receptor beta chains below, sequenced in a study of beta chain features in type 1 diabetes. Study-wide findings and caveats: Shortening that was moderate but significant affected the TCRB CDR3s of Type 1 diabetes patients in all four CD4+ subsets.

The antigens for these receptors are not known. The authors reverse transcribed all of the isolated RNA, so sequencing captured expressed TCRB transcripts. Sequencing used immunoSEQ multiplex PCR; TCRdb keeps in-frame clones, though not all of them. The sample shows 300,000 to 350,000 clones, about 13% of them seen only once. Sequenced sample: naive CD4+ T cells from blood. The origin of the receptors is a woman aged 18-29 years with type 1 diabetes.

This clone was detected only a few times. The chain recombines TRBV6-5 with TRBJ1-5; the match to TRBD1 covers 7 bases. The CDR3 consists of 14 residues. Germline loops: CDR1 MNHEY, CDR2 SVGAGI. The trim removed 5 bases at V and 7 bases at J, leaving 8 bases unmatched. The CDR3 nucleotides are TGTGCCAGCAGTGGAAGACAGGGAAGGCAGCCCCAGCATTTT. As protein: CASSGRQGRQPQHF.

This sequence joins TRBV7-9 and TRBJ2-1; possibly TRBD1 for D (5 bases). The V gene's germline CDR1 is SEHNR and CDR2 FQNEAQ (reference sequence). This CDR3 comprises 15 residues. V gave up 1 base and J gave up 4 bases, with 11 bases separating them. The CDR3 DNA follows: TGTGCCAGCAGCTTAGGAGGCAGGGAATACAATGAGCAGTTCTTC. Amino acids: CASSLGGREYNEQFF.

The chain combines TRBV6-1 with TRBJ1-5, with TRBD1 matching over 9 bases. CDR3 length: 14 amino acids. Per the germline V gene, CDR1 is MNHNS and CDR2 is SASEGT. The CDR3 DNA follows: TGTGCGGGGAGGGGACAGGGTGGCAATCAGCCCCAGCATTTT. Its translation is CAGRGQGGNQPQHF.

This clone was observed a handful of times. V is TRBV23-1 and J is TRBJ2-7; 14 positions match TRBD2. TRBV23-1 is known as an ORF, though its function is uncertain. Trimming took 3 bases from V and 3 from J; bases not matched to a gene: 13. The CDR3 spans 19 residues. The CDR3 DNA follows: TGCGCCAGCAGTCACTTCCAGCCGGGACTAGCGGGAGTCGGCTACGAGCAGTACGTC. This encodes CASSHFQPGLAGVGYEQYV.

This rearrangement joins TRBV28 to TRBJ2-7; TRBD2 matches at 8 bases. The J segment lost 6 bases and the V segment lost 3 bases, leaving 10 bases of the junction unmatched. This CDR3 contains 15 residues. The germline gives CDR1 MDHEN, CDR2 SYDVKM. As DNA, the CDR3 is TGTGCCAGCAGTTTGGCGGGAGCGGGAGCCCTCGAGCAGTACTTC. As protein: CASSLAGAGALEQYF. The whole variable domain, filled in from reference TRBV28 and TRBJ2-7, reads DVKVTQSSRYLVKRTGEKVFLECVQDMDHENMFWYRQDPGLGLRLIYFSYDVKMKEKGDIPEGYSVSREKKERFSLILESASTNQTSMYLCASSLAGAGALEQYFGPGTRLTVT.

The rearrangement links TRBV2 to TRBJ2-4; possibly TRBD2 for D (6 bases). This CDR3 region has 13 residues. Germline V gene lookup returns CDR1 SNHLY and CDR2 FYNNEI. Trimming shortened V by 6 bases and J by 6 bases, and 12 bases separated the two germline ends. The CDR3 nucleotides are TGTGCCAGCAGACCCGGGACTGCAAACATTCAGTACTTC. Protein sequence: CASRPGTANIQYF.

The chain employs TRBV7-9 and TRBJ2-7; D is perhaps TRBD2 (5 bases). The V gene's germline CDR1 is SEHNR and CDR2 FQNEAQ (reference sequence). The ends were cut back, 0 bases at V and 1 base at J, with 10 bases in the middle. The CDR3 loop spans 15 amino acids. This chain's CDR3 is CASSLAGVQSYEQYV. CDR3 DNA sequence: TGTGCCAGCAGCTTAGCGGGAGTACAATCCTACGAGCAGTACGTC.